This T cell receptor beta chain was sequenced during a study of blood T cell repertoires in COVID-19. In its sample, this clone was seen a few times. The ends were cut back, 4 bases at V and 0 bases at J, with 13 bases in the middle. Germline V CDR1 and CDR2: MNHNY, SVGAGI (reference sequence). There are 16 residues in the CDR3. Assay used: immunoSEQ multiplex PCR; TCRdb lists only in-frame clones, some missing. This sample yields approximately 69,000 clones, of which more than 75% are seen a single time; around 10% belongs to the top ten. Sequences were obtained from peripheral blood. The clonotype was recovered from a human donor in a cohort sampled during active COVID-19. J is TRBJ1-5 and V is TRBV6-6; possibly TRBD1 for D (6 bases). CDR3 in amino acids: CASSFRQDLSNQPQHF. As DNA, the CDR3 is TGTGCCAGCAGTTTTCGACAGGACCTTAGCAATCAGCCCCAGCATTTT.